Listed here are 15 T cell receptor beta chains from one sample, sequenced in a study of T-cell memory formation after mild COVID-19. TCRdb recomputed calls from the 5' RACE reads with MiXCR, one row per CDR3 protein. The data show roughly 130,000 distinct CDR3 sequences, approximately 15% seen once. Sequenced: PBMCs or a T cell subset sorted from them (not recorded which). These receptors were taken from an adult woman who had mild COVID-19 (a few samples of this study predate the infection). Cell type and time point are not known.

The gene calls are TRBV10-3 and TRBJ1-2; D gene ambiguous. Germline V CDR1 and CDR2: ENHRY, SYGVKD. V lost 0 bases, J lost 7 bases, and 15 bases lay in between. The CDR3 contains 15 residues. The CDR3 spells CAISESGRAYGGYTF. The CDR3 DNA is TGTGCCATCAGTGAGTCGGGAAGGGCGTACGGTGGCTACACCTTC.

This clonotype turned up a few times. The chain recombines TRBV4-3 with TRBJ2-7, with TRBD1 matching over 7 bases. Germline lookup yields CDR1 LGHNA and CDR2 YSLEER. Trimming took 4 bases from V and 1 from J; bases not matched to a gene: 4. There are 14 residues in the CDR3. The CDR3 spells CASSPDRASYEQYF. CDR3 nucleotides: TGCGCCAGCAGCCCCGACAGGGCTTCCTACGAGCAGTACTTC.

This chain uses TRBV19 with TRBJ1-2; the match to TRBD1 covers 7 bases. Germline V gives CDR1 LNHDA, CDR2 SQIVND (reference sequence). The length of the CDR3 is 13 residues. J was trimmed by 7 bases and V by 8 bases; bases with no gene match: 10. The CDR3 DNA is TGTGCCAGTTGGTTGGAGGGGGCAGGTGGCTACACCTTC. It translates to CASWLEGAGGYTF.

This sequence joins TRBV27 and TRBJ2-2; TRBD1 is a possible D gene (5 bases). The CDR3 is made up of 16 amino acids. Per germline, CDR1 MNHEY and CDR2 SMNVEV (reference sequence). Deletions cut 0 bases from V and 5 bases from J, with 13 bases between. The CDR3 spells CASSLSAGLGTGELFF. CDR3 nucleotide sequence: TGTGCCAGCAGTTTATCGGCAGGGTTGGGGACCGGGGAGCTGTTTTTT.

The rearrangement links TRBV29-1 to TRBJ2-7, with 9 bases fitting TRBD2. The trim removed 3 bases at V and 2 bases at J, leaving 2 bases unmatched. The germline V gene encodes CDR1 SQVTM and CDR2 ANQGSEA. The CDR3 sequence is 13 residues long. The CDR3 region has the DNA TGCAGCGTTGAGCTAGCGGGAACCTACGAGCAGTACTTC. As protein: CSVELAGTYEQYF.

This clonotype occurred a few times. This chain connects TRBV12-3 or TRBV12-4 to TRBJ2-5; D unclear. The CDR3 is 13 amino acids. V lost 3 bases to trimming and J lost 4 bases, with 9 bases between them. The CDR3 DNA reads as TGTGCCAGCAGTTTTCCCTCGGGAGAGACCCAGTACTTC. Its translation is CASSFPSGETQYF.

This chain joins TRBV20-1 and TRBJ2-2; 7 positions agree with TRBD2. CDR1 is DFQATT and CDR2 is SNEGSKA in the germline V gene (reference sequence). The CDR3 covers 14 residues. The V segment lost 5 bases and the J segment 0 bases; nucleotides outside the gene matches: 3. CDR3 amino acids: CSAGLAANTGELFF. The CDR3 DNA reads as TGCAGTGCTGGGCTAGCGGCGAACACCGGGGAGCTGTTTTTT.

The CDR3 loop is CASSWGTNQPQHF. CDR3 bases: TGTGCCAGCAGCTGGGGGACAAATCAGCCCCAGCATTTT. The genes are TRBV5-5 and TRBJ1-5, with TRBD1 as a possible D gene (6 bases). The CDR3 is 13 amino acids. CDR1 is SGHKS, CDR2 YYEKEE, per germline (reference sequence). V shed 3 bases and J shed 4 bases, with 8 bases lying between them. The full variable domain, its missing parts supplied by reference TRBV5-5 and TRBJ1-5, is DAGVTQSPTHLIKTRGQQVTLRCSPISGHKSVSWYQQVLGQGPQFIFQYYEKEERGRGNFPDRFSARQFPNYSSELNVNALLLGDSALYLCASSWGTNQPQHFGDGTRLSIL.

The rearrangement uses TRBV12-3 or TRBV12-4 and TRBJ2-2, with D perhaps being TRBD1 or TRBD2 (7 bases each). The CDR3 covers 15 residues. Between the trimmed V and J ends, which lost 8 bases and 4 bases, there was a span of 17 bases. CDR3 in amino acids: CASVQGGRGTGELFF. In DNA, the CDR3 is TGTGCCAGCGTCCAGGGGGGGCGCGGCACCGGGGAGCTGTTTTTT.

The chain links TRBV10-3 to TRBJ2-3; TRBD1 matches 10 bases. The CDR3 is 16 residues long. Germline V CDR1 and CDR2: ENHRY, SYGVKD. The J segment lost 0 bases and the V segment lost 10 bases, leaving 10 bases of the junction unmatched. The DNA of the CDR3 is TGTGCCACAGAAGGGGACAGGGGTAAAAGCACAGATACGCAGTATTTT. This sequence encodes CATEGDRGKSTDTQYF.

The rearrangement links TRBV7-9 to TRBJ1-2; D gene unclear. CDR1 and CDR2 (germline): SEHNR, FQNEAQ (reference sequence). V was cut by 4 bases and J by 11 bases, with 11 bases left in between. This CDR3 contains 11 residues. The CDR3 is CASSSIPVYTF. The CDR3 region has the DNA TGTGCCAGCAGCTCCATACCGGTGTACACCTTC.

The CDR3 loop is CASSQDTGTAGYTF. Here the CDR3 DNA reads TGTGCCAGCAGCCAAGATACGGGGACAGCCGGCTACACCTTC. The chain links TRBV3-1 to TRBJ1-2; 7 nucleotides line up with TRBD1. The CDR3 is 14 residues long. Losses at the gene ends were 0 bases for V and 8 bases for J; bases not matched to a gene: 6. Looked up from germline, CDR1 is LGHDT and CDR2 is YNNKEL (reference sequence).

This clonotype was seen only a few times. J is TRBJ2-6 and V is TRBV12-3 or TRBV12-4; D gene uncertain. The V and J ends lost 5 bases and 0 bases respectively, with 8 bases between them. The length of the CDR3 is 15 residues. The CDR3 sequence is CASSEYSSGANVLTF. CDR3 nucleotides: TGTGCCAGCAGTGAATATAGCTCTGGGGCCAACGTCCTGACTTTC.

This sequence joins TRBV5-1 and TRBJ2-5; TRBD2 matches 9 bases. The V gene's germline CDR1 is SGHRS and CDR2 YFSETQ. Unmatched junction bases numbered 9, after V lost 4 bases and J lost 2 bases. The CDR3 has 16 residues. CDR3 DNA sequence: TGCGCCAGCAGCCGAATTAGCGGGGGAAATCAAGAGACCCAGTACTTC. Translating it yields CASSRISGGNQETQYF.

This clonotype appeared a few times. The chain joins TRBV28 to TRBJ2-7; 7 positions match TRBD1. CDR3 length: 15 residues. J lost 6 bases, V lost 8 bases, and 16 bases had no gene match. Germline CDR1 is MDHEN and CDR2 is SYDVKM. The CDR3 is CASRPADRPKAEQYF. In DNA form, the CDR3 reads TGTGCCAGCCGGCCGGCGGACAGGCCAAAGGCCGAGCAGTACTTC.